This is a list of T cell receptor beta chains from one sample in a study of shared clonotypes between healthy human individuals. Assay: immunoSEQ multiplex PCR; the TCRdb copy retains only in-frame clones and omits some. In the table there are some 2 million clones, approximately 94% of which are singletons. Input material: naive CD8+ T cells sorted from blood. The receptors come from a man between 18 and 29 years old in good health. The conserved cysteine and the conserved F or W are not part of the CDR3 here. D genes are given only for firm matches.

v_call,d_call,j_call,cdr3_aa
TRBV25-1,.,TRBJ1-4,ASSPRRGGNEKLF
TRBV7-2,TRBD1,TRBJ2-3,ASSFRTGPRTDTQY
TRBV30,.,TRBJ1-1,AWGVGGTEAF
TRBV13,TRBD2,TRBJ2-1,ASSYSGGFGSEQF
TRBV7-9,.,TRBJ2-5,ASSLVREETQY
TRBV15,TRBD2,TRBJ2-1,ATSITSGIYNEQF
TRBV29-1,TRBD2,TRBJ2-1,SVPLAGTLF
TRBV2,TRBD2,TRBJ2-7,ASSEAGLADYEQY
TRBV5-4,.,TRBJ2-7,ASSFQGGSPYEQY
TRBV14,TRBD1,TRBJ2-7,ASSRTGQGAYEQY
TRBV27,.,TRBJ1-1,ASSYGNTEAF
TRBV27,TRBD2,TRBJ2-1,ASSSRLAGNEQF
TRBV19,.,TRBJ2-2,ASSYLALTGELF
TRBV28,TRBD1,TRBJ1-1,ASSLVFGQGETEAF
TRBV5-1,TRBD2,TRBJ2-7,ASSSGLAGGYEQY
TRBV13,.,TRBJ1-1,ASSLDGGQFTEAF
TRBV6-5,.,TRBJ1-2,ASSYPEGGAYGYT
TRBV4-1,.,TRBJ2-7,ASSQVHGSYEQY
TRBV4-2,TRBD1,TRBJ1-1,ASSARQGVNTEAF
TRBV5-1,.,TRBJ1-6,ASSLAGTGTYNSPLH
TRBV11-2,.,TRBJ2-7,ASSWVGGYEQY
TRBV7-9,.,TRBJ2-7,ASSLFGERESYEQY
TRBV11-2,.,TRBJ2-3,ASSFPTDTQY
TRBV19,.,TRBJ2-1,ASSGTVNNEQF
TRBV5-1,.,TRBJ2-7,ASSSGTPNEQY
TRBV4-3,TRBD2,TRBJ2-1,ASSQAASGRDEQF
TRBV14,TRBD1,TRBJ1-2,ASSQTGGNYGYT
TRBV9,TRBD1,TRBJ1-2,ASSEISEHRGLYGYT
TRBV13,.,TRBJ2-4,ASSLRGAKNIQY
TRBV4-1,.,TRBJ2-2,ASSQWMNTGELF
TRBV4-1,TRBD2,TRBJ2-1,ASSQVERGVSEQF
TRBV5-6,TRBD2,TRBJ2-1,ASSLAGGLATNEQF
TRBV27,TRBD2,TRBJ2-7,ASNWTFWEGGYEQY
TRBV11-2,TRBD1,TRBJ2-1,ASSPKGTGGLNEQF
TRBV30,.,TRBJ1-2,AWNNIVGGYGYT
TRBV9,.,TRBJ2-2,ASSPHWVSNTGELF
TRBV10-2,TRBD1,TRBJ2-7,ASSARDRGIWEQY
TRBV5-1,.,TRBJ2-7,ASSLNLDEQY
TRBV11-2,TRBD2,TRBJ2-3,ASQGLAGVGSTDTQY
TRBV5-8,.,TRBJ1-1,ASSQGRMNTEAF
TRBV5-1,.,TRBJ2-7,ASSYNQGGEQY
TRBV6-6,.,TRBJ1-2,ASSYDTGNGYT
TRBV5-6,.,TRBJ2-1,ASSFIRGAIEQF
TRBV29-1,.,TRBJ2-2,SVEGGDTGELF
TRBV30,.,TRBJ1-1,AWSFQTGVAF
TRBV9,TRBD2,TRBJ2-1,ASSVGLGREYSEQF
TRBV19,.,TRBJ2-5,AISPDSGETQY
TRBV4-1,.,TRBJ1-1,ASSQGGGVMNTEAF
TRBV21-1,.,TRBJ1-6,ASSKEVGASYNSPLH
TRBV9,TRBD2,TRBJ2-7,ASSPQRGLAYEQY
TRBV7-9,TRBD1,TRBJ1-4,ASSLAGQGDEKLF
TRBV11-1,.,TRBJ2-1,ASSLAVAGYNEQF
TRBV11-2,.,TRBJ2-3,ASSLDRTTATDTQY
TRBV29-1,.,TRBJ2-2,SALDRNKNTGELF